This TCR beta chain emerged from a study of cytomegalovirus exposure and HLA in healthy donors. On the study more broadly: It was reported in a later analysis that the same platform had been used for the 120 validation repertoires as for the approximately 700 first-cohort repertoires.

The CDR3 loop spans 12 amino acids. V was cut by 5 bases and J by 2 bases, with 5 bases left in between. Germline V lookup: CDR1 MDHEN, CDR2 SYDVKM. Separation from the roughly 680-subject first cohort characterized the roughly 130-subject validation cohort, to which the donors belonged. Study findings and constraints: According to a later analysis, TCR clusters from the first cohort tended to co-occur in the 120 or so validation repertoires.

Assay: immunoSEQ multiplex PCR; the TCRdb copy retains only in-frame clones and omits some. Of under 250,000 clones listed, around 90% were seen once; the top ten hold roughly 2%. With respect to this clone: Its antigen is as yet unknown.

This TCR was recovered from a woman aged 18-29 years in good health and CMV-seropositive. The chain links TRBV28 to TRBJ2-3; D remains unclear. Sequenced: PBMCs. The chain's CDR3 is CASSTHTDTQYF. The CDR3 nucleotides are TGTGCCAGCAGTACTCACACAGATACGCAGTATTTT. The whole variable domain, filled in from reference TRBV28 and TRBJ2-3, reads DVKVTQSSRYLVKRTGEKVFLECVQDMDHENMFWYRQDPGLGLRLIYFSYDVKMKEKGDIPEGYSVSREKKERFSLILESASTNQTSMYLCASSTHTDTQYFGPGTRLTVL.